What follows describes a single T cell receptor beta chain. The antigen is not known. Healthy bone marrow donors supplied every sample. This sample was included in a study of cytomegalovirus exposure and HLA in healthy donors. Whole-study findings and limits: When analyzed later, the rates of TCR association showed variation by HLA locus, with DRB1 the most and HLA-C the fewest. It emerged from a later analysis that several of the most significant clusters appeared to be linked to common viral pathogens. Productive status was seen about 90% or about 30% of the time for most TCR beta V segments in an earlier analysis.

PCR primers comprised 60 Vbeta and 13 Jbeta primers. Clones were read by immunoSEQ multiplex PCR, and TCRdb kept only the in-frame ones, dropping some. The sample has roughly 100,000 clones, around 84% seen once. V was cut by 4 bases and J by 3 bases, with 19 bases left in between. This CDR3 is built from 15 residues. CDR1 and CDR2 (germline): SQVTM, ANQGSEA. The rearrangement uses TRBV29-1 and TRBJ2-7, with a tentative D call TRBD1 (6 bases). Sequenced: PBMCs. The receptor comes from a man aged 25-40 years in good health and CMV-seronegative. CDR3 residues: CSVGRGGGRIYEQYF. CDR3 coding DNA: TGCAGCGTTGGCAGGGGCGGCGGGCGGATCTACGAGCAGTACTTC.